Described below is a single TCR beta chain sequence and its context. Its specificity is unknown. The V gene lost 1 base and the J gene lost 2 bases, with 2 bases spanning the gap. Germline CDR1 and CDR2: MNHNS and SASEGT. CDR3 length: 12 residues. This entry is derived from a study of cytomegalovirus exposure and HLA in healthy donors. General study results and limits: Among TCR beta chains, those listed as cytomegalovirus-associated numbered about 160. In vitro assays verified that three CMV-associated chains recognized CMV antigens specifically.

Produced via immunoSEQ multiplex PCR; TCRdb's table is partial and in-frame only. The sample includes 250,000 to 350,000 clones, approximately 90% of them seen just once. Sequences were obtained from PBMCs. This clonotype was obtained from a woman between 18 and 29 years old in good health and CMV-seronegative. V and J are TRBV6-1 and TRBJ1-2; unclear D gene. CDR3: CASSEVNYGYTF. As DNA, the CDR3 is TGTGCCAGCAGTGAAGTAAACTATGGCTACACCTTC.